The 23 T cell receptor beta chains below were found in one sample sequenced in a study of blood T cell repertoires in COVID-19. Data came from immunoSEQ multiplex PCR; TCRdb stores just in-frame clones and leaves some out. Counted here are hundreds of thousands of clones, just under 85% occurring once; the ten biggest clones make up more than 7%. The sample taken for sequencing was peripheral blood. The origin of the receptors is a man aged 80 or over with acute or convalescent COVID-19.

The chain's CDR3 is CASSLVGGQEKLFF. As DNA, the CDR3 is TGTGCCAGCAGTTTAGTCGGAGGACAGGAAAAACTGTTTTTT. V usage is TRBV27 and J usage is TRBJ1-4, with D possibly matching TRBD1 (6 bases). The V and J ends lost 2 bases and 8 bases respectively, with 12 bases between them. There are 14 residues in the CDR3. The germline CDR1 and CDR2 sequences are MNHEY and SMNVEV (reference sequence).

This clone appeared once. The V gene is TRBV7-2, the J gene TRBJ2-5; TRBD2 agrees at 7 bases. The CDR3 loop spans 14 amino acids. The ends lost 2 bases at V and 4 bases at J; junction bases unmatched: 4. CDR1 and CDR2 from the germline V gene are SGHTA and FQGNSA. The CDR3: CASSLSGKLETQYF. The CDR3 DNA reads TGTGCCAGCAGCTTAAGCGGGAAATTAGAGACCCAGTACTTC.

The V gene is TRBV13, the J gene TRBJ2-3; TRBD2 agrees at 11 bases. Germline V gene lookup returns CDR1 PRHDT and CDR2 FYEKMQ (reference sequence). The V and J ends lost 6 bases and 4 bases, in that order; junction bases with no gene match: 3. This CDR3 spans 14 amino acids. The CDR3 DNA sequence: TGTGCCAGCAGGGCTAGCGGGGGGCCAGATACGCAGTATTTT. Protein product: CASRASGGPDTQYF.

The chain uses TRBV5-4 and TRBJ2-1, with TRBD2 matching over 10 bases. V was clipped by 4 bases and J by 9 bases; unmatched bases: 13. CDR3 length: 16 amino acids. Germline loops: CDR1 SGHNT, CDR2 YYREEE (reference sequence). CDR3 coding DNA: TGTGCCAGCAGCCTTCGAGGGGGGCTAGCGGGGGCTGAGCAGTTCTTC. As protein: CASSLRGGLAGAEQFF. The entire variable domain, with the rest obtained from reference TRBV5-4 and TRBJ2-1, is as follows: ETGVTQSPTHLIKTRGQQVTLRCSSQSGHNTVSWYQQALGQGPQFIFQYYREEENGRGNFPPRFSGLQFPNYSSELNVNALELDDSALYLCASSLRGGLAGAEQFFGPGTRLTVL.

This chain joins TRBV19 and TRBJ2-3; 10 positions agree with TRBD1. The germline gives CDR1 LNHDA, CDR2 SQIVND (reference sequence). V was pared by 10 bases and J by 4 bases, with 8 bases of the junction left unmatched. The CDR3 is made up of 14 amino acids. The CDR3 coding sequence is TGTGCCACCTCAGGACAGGGGGGACCAGATACGCAGTATTTT. It translates to CATSGQGGPDTQYF.

The V and J genes are TRBV7-6 and TRBJ2-7; tentatively, D is TRBD2 (6 bases). The V gene's germline CDR1 is SGHVS and CDR2 FNYEAQ. The CDR3 contains 13 residues. V was shortened by 5 bases and J by 3 bases, with 11 bases between the two germline ends. CDR3 protein: CASSVTGVYEQYF. The CDR3 coding sequence is TGTGCCAGCAGCGTTACGGGGGTCTACGAGCAGTACTTC. The full variable domain, completed using reference TRBV7-6 and TRBJ2-7, is GAGVSQSPRYKVTKRGQDVALRCDPISGHVSLYWYRQALGQGPEFLTYFNYEAQQDKSGLPNDRFSAERPEGSISTLTIQRTEQRDSAMYRCASSVTGVYEQYFGPGTRLTVT.

This clone was observed a single time. The chain employs TRBV5-1 and TRBJ2-3; TRBD2 matches 16 bases. The CDR3 spans 18 residues. Germline V gene lookup returns CDR1 SGHRS and CDR2 YFSETQ. V dropped 4 bases and J dropped 1; count of bases not matched to a gene: 6. In DNA, the CDR3 is TGCGCCAGCAGCCGACCGGGACTAGCGGGAGGGGGCACAGATACGCAGTATTTT. Its protein product is CASSRPGLAGGGTDTQYF. Using reference TRBV5-1 and TRBJ2-3 for the parts outside the CDR3, the full variable domain is KAGVTQTPRYLIKTRGQQVTLSCSPISGHRSVSWYQQTPGQGLQFLFEYFSETQRNKGNFPGRFSGRQFSNSRSEMNVSTLELGDSALYLCASSRPGLAGGGTDTQYFGPGTRLTVL.

This rearrangement joins TRBV5-1 to TRBJ1-2; perhaps TRBD1 as D (5 bases). The length of the CDR3 is 15 residues. V was pared by 3 bases and J by 3 bases, with 15 bases between. Looked up from germline, CDR1 is SGHRS and CDR2 is YFSETQ. The CDR3 is CASSSEGSSHYGYTF. Written as DNA, the CDR3 is TGCGCCAGCAGCTCGGAGGGGTCGTCGCACTATGGCTACACCTTC.

The chain recombines TRBV6-5 with TRBJ1-2; D is unresolved. V was shortened by 11 bases and J by 4 bases, with 11 bases between the two germline ends. Germline CDR1 MNHEY, CDR2 SVGAGI. This CDR3 has 11 residues. The CDR3: CALGDGYGYTF. In DNA, the CDR3 is TGTGCCCTCGGGGATGGCTATGGCTACACCTTC.

This clone was seen just once. This sequence joins TRBV5-1 and TRBJ1-4; the D is unclear. This CDR3 has 14 residues. Germline assignment: CDR1 SGHRS and CDR2 YFSETQ. Trimming cost V 5 bases and J 2 bases, with 10 bases left between them. In DNA, the CDR3 is TGCGCCAGCAGTCGAACATATACTAATGAAAAACTGTTTTTT. This sequence encodes CASSRTYTNEKLFF.

The chain couples TRBV28 to TRBJ1-1, with D unclear. This CDR3 is 14 amino acids long. The V end was cut by 7 bases, the J end by 2 bases, with 14 bases between. Germline assignment: CDR1 MDHEN and CDR2 SYDVKM. The CDR3 loop is CASTSGVINTEAFF. CDR3 in DNA: TGTGCCAGCACCTCCGGGGTTATAAACACTGAAGCTTTCTTT.

This sequence joins TRBV19 and TRBJ1-5, with a possible D match to TRBD1 (5 bases). Germline CDR1 LNHDA, CDR2 SQIVND (reference sequence). The CDR3 contains 15 residues. V was shortened by 5 bases and J by 10 bases, with 21 bases between the two germline ends. CDR3 nucleotide sequence: TGTGCCAGTAGTGTTCCCGGGACTCTGGAATCACCCCAGCATTTT. Encoded protein: CASSVPGTLESPQHF.

The chain is built from TRBV2 and TRBJ2-3; TRBD2 matches at 10 bases. Per the germline V gene, CDR1 is SNHLY and CDR2 is FYNNEI. Losses at the gene ends were 0 bases for V and 5 bases for J; bases not matched to a gene: 8. CDR3 length: 17 residues. CDR3 sequence (DNA): TGTGCCAGCAGTGAAGCGTTAAGCGGGGGGGCCGGAGATACGCAGTATTTT. Residues: CASSEALSGGAGDTQYF. Looking up the rest from reference TRBV2 and TRBJ2-3 gives the full variable domain: EPEVTQTPSHQVTQMGQEVILRCVPISNHLYFYWYRQILGQKVEFLVSFYNNEISEKSEIFDDQFSVERPDGSNFTLKIRSTKLEDSAMYFCASSEALSGGAGDTQYFGPGTRLTVL.

The chain combines TRBV27 with TRBJ2-5; 9 bases are shared with TRBD2. V lost 4 bases to trimming and J lost 4 bases; unmatched junction nucleotides: 22. This CDR3 is 20 amino acids long. Germline CDR1 is MNHEY and CDR2 is SMNVEV (reference sequence). CDR3 protein: CASSSTSGRPQYLSGETQYF. Written as DNA, the CDR3 is TGTGCCAGCAGTTCAACTAGCGGGCGGCCCCAGTATTTGTCTGGAGAGACCCAGTACTTC.

This CDR3 is CAWSVGTGVNEKLFF. The CDR3 DNA reads as TGTGCCTGGAGTGTAGGTACAGGGGTTAATGAAAAACTGTTTTTT. This rearrangement joins TRBV30 to TRBJ1-4; TRBD1 matches at 7 bases. The CDR3 sequence is 15 residues long. V was pared by 0 bases and J by 4 bases, with 5 bases of the junction left unmatched. The germline CDR1 and CDR2 sequences are GTSNPN and SVGIG (reference sequence).

This rearrangement joins TRBV5-1 to TRBJ1-4; D is perhaps TRBD1 (6 bases). Germline V CDR1 and CDR2: SGHRS, YFSETQ. The CDR3 is made up of 17 amino acids. Deletions cut 0 bases from V and 1 base from J, with 13 bases between. This CDR3 reads CASSLGVLQGTNEKLFF. CDR3 coding DNA: TGCGCCAGCAGCTTGGGAGTCTTACAGGGAACTAATGAAAAACTGTTTTTT.

V is TRBV5-6 and J is TRBJ1-5, with 8 bases matching TRBD1. After removal of 3 bases from V and 0 bases from J, the junction contained 5 bases not matched to a gene. This CDR3 is built from 16 residues. In germline, CDR1 is SGHDT, CDR2 YYEEEE. The CDR3, as DNA: TGTGCCAGCAGCTCATCCACAGGGGGTAGCAATCAGCCCCAGCATTTT. It yields the protein CASSSSTGGSNQPQHF.

The chain carries TRBV19 and TRBJ1-5, with no clear D. The V gene's germline CDR1 is LNHDA and CDR2 SQIVND (reference sequence). The CDR3 runs to 15 residues. V was shortened by 5 bases and J by 1 base, with 12 bases between the two germline ends. The DNA of the CDR3 is TGTGCCAGTAGTCCCACTGTTTGGAGCAATCAGCCCCAGCATTTT. Its translation: CASSPTVWSNQPQHF.

The rearrangement joins TRBV5-6 to TRBJ2-7, with 10 nucleotides matching TRBD2. The CDR3 totals 16 residues. The trim removed 4 bases at V and 2 bases at J, leaving 9 bases unmatched. Germline-derived CDR1 and CDR2 are SGHDT and YYEEEE. The CDR3 DNA reads TGTGCCAGCAGCCCAGCCCTCGGGACTAGCGCCTACGAGCAGTACTTC. Encoded protein: CASSPALGTSAYEQYF.

The chain couples TRBV12-5 to TRBJ2-3, with TRBD2 matching 12 bases. V was clipped by 1 base and J by 0 bases; unmatched bases: 20. Germline V lookup: CDR1 LGHNT, CDR2 FRNRAP. This CDR3 comprises 23 residues. The CDR3 DNA follows: TGTGCTAGTGGTTTGGCGCACAAAGGAGGAATACTAGCGGGAGGTGCGAGCACAGATACGCAGTATTTT. Translating it yields CASGLAHKGGILAGGASTDTQYF.

V is TRBV7-6 and J is TRBJ2-5, with a weak D call TRBD1 (5 bases). The CDR3 loop spans 17 amino acids. Germline CDR1 reads SGHVS; CDR2 reads FNYEAQ. V lost 4 bases and J 1 base, leaving 19 bases between the germline ends. As DNA, the CDR3 is TGTGCCAGCAGCTCGAGAGGCCCGCCAGGGCCCCAAGAGACCCAGTACTTC. It yields the protein CASSSRGPPGPQETQYF.

The gene calls are TRBV19 and TRBJ1-1; TRBD1 might be the D (5 bases). The CDR3 extends over 18 amino acids. The ends were cut back, 7 bases at V and 4 bases at J, with 28 bases in the middle. Looked up from germline, CDR1 is LNHDA and CDR2 is SQIVND (reference sequence). The CDR3 coding sequence is TGTGCCAGTAACCTTGGAAGGGGAAAGGGCGGCATCGGCACTGAAGCTTTCTTT. It yields the protein CASNLGRGKGGIGTEAFF.

This chain joins TRBV9 and TRBJ2-2, with D possibly matching TRBD2 (7 bases). Germline V gives CDR1 SGDLS, CDR2 YYNGEE. This CDR3 is built from 14 residues. The V end lost 7 bases, the J end lost 1 base, and 11 bases lay between the germline ends. CDR3: CASGGGLNTGELFF. The CDR3 coding sequence is TGTGCCAGCGGCGGGGGCCTGAACACCGGGGAGCTGTTTTTT.